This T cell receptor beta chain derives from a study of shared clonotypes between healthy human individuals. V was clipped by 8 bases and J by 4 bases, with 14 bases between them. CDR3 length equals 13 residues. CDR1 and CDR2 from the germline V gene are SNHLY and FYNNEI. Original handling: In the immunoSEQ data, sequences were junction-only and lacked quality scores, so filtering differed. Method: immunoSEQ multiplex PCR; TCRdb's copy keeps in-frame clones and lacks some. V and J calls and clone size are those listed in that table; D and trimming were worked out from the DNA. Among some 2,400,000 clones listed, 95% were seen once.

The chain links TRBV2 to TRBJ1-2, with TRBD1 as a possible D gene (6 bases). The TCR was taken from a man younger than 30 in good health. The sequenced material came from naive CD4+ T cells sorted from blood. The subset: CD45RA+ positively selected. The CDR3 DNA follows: TGTGCCAGCTCTTTCAGGGGTTCCTATGGCTACACCTTC. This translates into CASSFRGSYGYTF.